This TCR beta chain was captured in a study of human T cells and chemical hapten exposure (dated by TCRdb to the early 2020s). The study in broad terms: For sensitization, 2% DPC in acetone was applied to a 2 cm by 2 cm area of upper inner arm skin. The patient cohort, mostly female, included alopecia areata with under or over 50% scalp involvement, alopecia totalis and alopecia universalis. Libraries were combined into a pool for sequencing, and differences in TCR yield between samples came mainly from small differences in library volumes within the pool. In alopecia patients, the study followed how the peripheral blood TCR repertoire changed in vivo over primary and secondary sensitization to diphenylcyclopropenone (DPC), a hapten. Weekly therapeutic DPC doses were additionally applied to the scalp of patients throughout the approximately 25-week study period. Blood was sampled from patients pre-sensitization (week 0) and at 2, 6 and about 24 weeks after DPC sensitization. Patch testing was performed on the upper back with Finn chambers containing 0.01% DPC, and the patch tests were scored after 6 days according to International Contact Dermatitis Research Group standards. For TCR sequencing, blood came from about 28 alopecia patients at anywhere from one to four time points (pre-sensitization, 2, 6 and 24 weeks). Paper-wide results and their limitations: Repeated subsampling changed both the strength of the expansion versus patch-test correlation and the threshold at which that correlation became significant. The number of PT1 expanded TCRs positively correlated with patch test score, significant at thresholds 8, 16 and 32 but not 4. No change with DPC sensitization was found in the number of TCRs above 1 in 1000 frequency, and no evidence of global repertoire structure alterations was found. Significantly more large CDR3 similarity clusters were formed by expanded TCRs than by pre-sensitization or healthy control sets, consistent with antigen-driven responses. Alopecia, a presumed autoimmune disease, was present in all patients, so the immune response of the patients might differ from that of healthy individuals.

This clonotype turned up a few times. The antigen it binds to is not known. No base-level quality is on record; no much larger clone is a single base apart. For CDR1 and CDR2, the germline V gene lists MDHEN and SYDVKM. The CDR3 sequence holds 15 residues, the cysteine and phenylalanine included. Of the read, only the CDR3 DNA is kept; its 45 bases are in frame from base 1. The trim is 8 bases for V and 0 bases for J, with a gap of 16 bases between the germline ends. The time point label here, explained by the study, means: patch test 3, about 24 weeks after DPC sensitization. According to the study, the label for this sample's treatment or condition signals: therapeutic diphenylcyclopropenone sensitization with weekly scalp DPC. Blood at each patch-test visit was drawn before the patch test was applied. Eligible patients were aged 18 to 70, diagnosed with alopecia, deemed suitable for DPC therapy, and excluded if pregnant. Unfractionated whole blood was collected in Tempus Blood RNA tubes, and total RNA was extracted from that blood.

Library preparation used RACE. The run used a NextSeq 500. During library preparation, unique molecular identifiers were attached to individual cDNA molecules so that TCRs could be counted in a quantitative, reproducible way. From each blood RNA sample, both TCR alpha and TCR beta chains were sequenced. The study's processing was this. The median number of TCRs per sample was 85,000 to 100,000, ranging from 23,224 to 690,600. V, J and CDR3 annotation of the TCR reads was performed with the Decombinator software suite. For PS versus PT1 abundance plots, all samples were subsampled to the same number of TCRs (28,000). Expanded TCRs were defined as absent before sensitization and observed at least eight times at the 2-week time point. Using fastp trimming at Q25 and MiXCR clonotype assembly, TCRdb reanalyzed the public sequencing data and kept in-frame beta chains. Records with the same CDR3 protein are collapsed into one entry carrying the most frequent genes and DNA. For this entry, the V and J calls and clone size follow TCRdb and not the study's own pipeline. This sample has 55,000 to 75,000 distinct CDR3 sequences in its table, and roughly an eighth of those were observed once. Roughly 2.6% of the sample is taken by the ten largest.

This chain is built from TRBV28 and TRBJ1-2; the D gene is possibly TRBD1, with 6 bases matching. Sequences were derived from whole blood, sampled in connection with sensitization to the hapten diphenylcyclopropenone (DPC). This TCR came from a man between 25 and 39 years old with alopecia areata. Some clones in this sample may be carry-over from other donors' samples. The CDR3 reads as follows: CASCPIRTANYGYTF. The nucleotides are TGTGCCAGCTGCCCGATTCGGACAGCTAACTATGGCTACACCTTC.